This T cell receptor beta chain is from a study of T-cell reconstitution after alpha-beta-depleted transplantation in children. Unique molecular identifiers tagged the TCRbeta library. In TCRdb, the PCR reads were re-called with MiXCR into one record per CDR3 protein. The sample has 500,000 or so distinct CDR3 sequences, approximately 29% seen once. This clonotype was seen only a few times. This CDR3 comprises 14 residues. The V end lost 5 bases, the J end lost 0 bases, and 11 bases lay between the germline ends. The germline V gene encodes CDR1 ENHRY and CDR2 SYGVKD. The source material was PBMCs from the stem cell graft donor, sampled from the stem cell graft. This TCR was recovered from a human donor who donated a stem cell graft to a child with aplastic anemia. J is TRBJ2-7 and V is TRBV10-3; D is possibly TRBD2 (5 bases). The CDR3 protein is CAISSREPSYEQYF. The CDR3 DNA reads as TGTGCCATCAGTTCGAGGGAGCCCTCCTACGAGCAGTACTTC.